The next 24 T cell receptor beta chains were all read from a single sample in a study of cytomegalovirus exposure and HLA in healthy donors. The study ran its PCR with 60 Vbeta and 13 Jbeta primers. Sequencing used immunoSEQ multiplex PCR; TCRdb keeps in-frame clones, though not all of them. The table records around 140,000 clones, under 90% of them present only once. Sequencing input: PBMCs. The receptors stem from a middle-aged man in good health and CMV-seronegative.

The genes are TRBV6-6 and TRBJ1-1, with D tentatively TRBD1 (6 bases). Trimming cost V 4 bases and J 5 bases, with 14 bases left between them. Germline loops: CDR1 MNHNY, CDR2 SVGAGI (reference sequence). The CDR3 extends over 14 amino acids. CDR3 sequence: CASSSGTFLTEAFF. CDR3 sequence (DNA): TGTGCCAGCAGTTCGGGGACATTTTTAACTGAAGCTTTCTTT.

This clone was counted only a few times. The rearrangement joins TRBV10-3 to TRBJ1-5, with TRBD1 as a possible D gene (5 bases). Trimming stripped 8 bases from V and 0 bases from J, with 5 bases between. The CDR3 has 12 residues. Germline V lookup: CDR1 ENHRY, CDR2 SYGVKD. The CDR3 is CAIGHSNQPQHF. CDR3 DNA: TGTGCCATCGGACATAGCAATCAGCCCCAGCATTTT.

This chain links TRBV7-9 with TRBJ2-7; TRBD1 matches at 7 bases. The V gene's germline CDR1 is SEHNR and CDR2 FQNEAQ (reference sequence). The CDR3 covers 15 residues. J gave up 0 bases and V 1 base, and 3 bases lay outside the gene matches. CDR3 in amino acids: CASSLEDRSSYEQYF. Here the CDR3 DNA reads TGTGCCAGCAGCTTAGAGGACAGGAGCTCCTACGAGCAGTACTTC.

J is TRBJ2-3 and V is TRBV9; TRBD2 matches 12 bases. Germline V lookup: CDR1 SGDLS, CDR2 YYNGEE. The CDR3 spans 16 residues. The junction had 4 bases not matched to a gene; V was cut back by 3 bases and J by 2 bases. The CDR3 sequence: CASSDRLAGDTDTQYF. The CDR3 nucleotides are TGTGCCAGCAGCGACCGACTAGCGGGGGACACAGATACGCAGTATTTT.

V gene TRBV10-3 combines with J gene TRBJ1-6; D may be TRBD1 (5 bases). The CDR3 loop spans 14 amino acids. The V gene's germline CDR1 is ENHRY and CDR2 SYGVKD. The V gene lost 10 bases and the J gene lost 2 bases, with 12 bases spanning the gap. Written as DNA, the CDR3 is TGTGCCACCGGGGGAGAGGCCTATAATTCACCCCTCCACTTT. This gives the protein CATGGEAYNSPLHF.

The rearrangement uses TRBV28 and TRBJ2-7; 7 nucleotides align to TRBD2. Germline CDR1 MDHEN, CDR2 SYDVKM. The CDR3 spans 14 residues. V lost 4 bases, J lost 2 bases, and 5 bases stayed unmatched. CDR3 protein: CASSSGTIAYEQYF. The DNA of the CDR3 is TGTGCCAGCAGTTCCGGGACTATTGCCTACGAGCAGTACTTC. Drawing the rest from reference TRBV28 and TRBJ2-7, the complete variable domain is DVKVTQSSRYLVKRTGEKVFLECVQDMDHENMFWYRQDPGLGLRLIYFSYDVKMKEKGDIPEGYSVSREKKERFSLILESASTNQTSMYLCASSSGTIAYEQYFGPGTRLTVT.

The chain couples TRBV19 to TRBJ2-1; 12 nucleotides agree with TRBD2. CDR1 is LNHDA and CDR2 is SQIVND in the germline V gene (reference sequence). This CDR3 contains 18 residues. V was pared by 2 bases and J by 1 base, with 6 bases of the junction left unmatched. As DNA, the CDR3 is TGTGCCAGTAGTATAAGCACTAGCGGGGGGCCGTCCTACAATGAGCAGTTCTTC. Its protein is CASSISTSGGPSYNEQFF.

V gene TRBV6-4 combines with J gene TRBJ2-2; 13 bases match TRBD2. V dropped 8 bases and J dropped 1; count of bases not matched to a gene: 4. Germline lookup yields CDR1 MRHNA and CDR2 SNTAGT. This CDR3 is built from 16 residues. CDR3 region: CASGLAGAVNTGELFF. In DNA form, the CDR3 reads TGTGCCAGCGGACTAGCGGGGGCCGTGAACACCGGGGAGCTGTTTTTT.

The chain couples TRBV6-5 to TRBJ1-1, with D possibly being TRBD1 (5 bases). The CDR3 loop spans 16 amino acids. Trimming took off 2 bases at V and 1 base at J, with 14 bases between the two ends. Germline CDR1 is MNHEY and CDR2 is SVGAGI. The CDR3 loop is CASSYRNFGANTEAFF. In DNA, the CDR3 is TGTGCCAGCAGTTACCGAAACTTTGGGGCGAACACTGAAGCTTTCTTT.

This clone has more than one count but fewer than ten. The V and J genes are TRBV9 and TRBJ1-1; D perhaps matches TRBD1 (5 bases). The V gene's germline CDR1 is SGDLS and CDR2 YYNGEE. This CDR3 is 13 amino acids long. Between the trimmed V and J ends, which lost 0 bases and 4 bases, there was a span of 7 bases. CDR3 sequence reads: CASSVGGATEAFF. CDR3 DNA: TGTGCCAGCAGCGTAGGTGGGGCCACTGAAGCTTTCTTT.

The chain combines TRBV14 with TRBJ1-3; 9 bases agree with TRBD1. The CDR3 loop spans 18 amino acids. V gave up 0 bases and J gave up 2 bases; unmatched junction bases: 8. Germline lookup yields CDR1 SGHDN and CDR2 FVKESK. CDR3 coding DNA: TGTGCCAGCAGCCAAGAAGGGGCGGACAGGGGCCCTGGAAACACCATATATTTT. Translation gives CASSQEGADRGPGNTIYF.

The gene calls are TRBV11-2 and TRBJ1-1, with 9 bases that match TRBD1. Germline V gives CDR1 SGHAT, CDR2 FQNNGV. V shed 5 bases and J 4 bases; nucleotides not matched to a gene: 14. This CDR3 region has 17 residues. The CDR3 loop reads CASSRYPGTGSITEAFF. In nucleotides, the CDR3 is TGTGCCAGCAGCAGGTACCCCGGGACAGGGAGTATCACTGAAGCTTTCTTT. Filled out from reference TRBV11-2 and TRBJ1-1, the complete variable domain reads EAGVAQSPRYKIIEKRQSVAFWCNPISGHATLYWYQQILGQGPKLLIQFQNNGVVDDSQLPKDRFSAERLKGVDSTLKIQPAKLEDSAVYLCASSRYPGTGSITEAFFGQGTRLTVV.

V usage is TRBV2 and J usage is TRBJ2-1; TRBD1 matches 10 bases. Germline V lookup: CDR1 SNHLY, CDR2 FYNNEI. This CDR3 spans 16 amino acids. J was trimmed by 5 bases and V by 4 bases; bases with no gene match: 8. The CDR3 protein is CASSGGVGTGDNEQFF. The CDR3 coding sequence is TGTGCCAGCAGTGGGGGGGTTGGGACAGGGGACAATGAGCAGTTCTTC.

The V and J genes are TRBV6-5 and TRBJ1-2; the D gene is possibly TRBD1 (5 bases). V lost 6 bases and J lost 4, with 18 bases in between. This CDR3 has 15 residues. The germline V gene has CDR1 MNHEY and CDR2 SVGAGI. The CDR3 reads CASSLLQETLYGYTF. The CDR3 nucleotides read TGTGCCAGCAGCTTACTACAGGAGACCCTCTATGGCTACACCTTC.

The V and J genes are TRBV13 and TRBJ2-5; D not resolved. CDR3 length: 14 amino acids. The germline V gene has CDR1 PRHDT and CDR2 FYEKMQ (reference sequence). V was trimmed by 5 bases and J by 1 base, leaving 11 bases between them. The CDR3 region is CASSRRVVQETQYF. CDR3 coding DNA: TGTGCCAGCAGCCGTCGGGTAGTCCAAGAGACCCAGTACTTC.

The V gene is TRBV19, the J gene TRBJ2-5, with 12 bases matching TRBD2. Germline V CDR1 and CDR2: LNHDA, SQIVND (reference sequence). The CDR3 sequence is 16 residues long. The V gene end was trimmed by 3 bases and the J gene end by 5 bases; junction bases not matched to a gene: 7. CDR3 residues: CASSIGLAGGMETQYF. CDR3 DNA: TGTGCCAGTAGTATCGGGCTAGCGGGGGGGATGGAGACCCAGTACTTC.

This chain connects TRBV2 to TRBJ1-4, with TRBD1 identical over 12 bases. With V trimmed by 6 bases and J by 7 bases, 6 bases remained unmatched. The CDR3 spans 15 residues. Germline values: CDR1 SNHLY, CDR2 FYNNEI. CDR3 in DNA: TGTGCCAGCAGAAGGGACAGGGGGCAGAGTGAAAAACTGTTTTTT. It translates to CASRRDRGQSEKLFF.

This clone was counted only a few times. The V gene is TRBV6-5, the J gene TRBJ1-1; tentatively, D is TRBD1 (5 bases). The CDR3 contains 13 residues. Looked up from germline, CDR1 is MNHEY and CDR2 is SVGAGI. The V end was cut by 4 bases, the J end by 6 bases, with 12 bases between. The CDR3 DNA sequence: TGTGCCAGCAGTTTGGGACTTAGGGCTGAAGCTTTCTTT. This translates into CASSLGLRAEAFF.

This clone appeared once. V gene TRBV5-1 combines with J gene TRBJ2-3; D may be TRBD2 (6 bases). The CDR3 runs 16 residues. Germline CDR1 and CDR2: SGHRS and YFSETQ. Between the trimmed V and J ends, which lost 0 bases and 0 bases, there was a span of 11 bases. The CDR3, as DNA: TGCGCCAGCAGCTTGGGGAGGGCCTCTAGCACAGATACGCAGTATTTT. This gives the protein CASSLGRASSTDTQYF.

The chain has TRBV7-2 and TRBJ1-1; a possible D gene is TRBD1 (6 bases). The CDR3 extends over 15 amino acids. Germline CDR1 and CDR2: SGHTA and FQGNSA. Deletions cut 7 bases from V and 4 bases from J, with 19 bases between. CDR3 sequence: CASTLTWGRVTEAFF. CDR3 DNA: TGTGCCAGCACCCTAACGTGGGGGCGGGTCACTGAAGCTTTCTTT.

The chain recombines TRBV6-5 with TRBJ1-1; 8 bases map to TRBD1. The CDR3 has 15 residues. Per the germline V gene, CDR1 is MNHEY and CDR2 is SVGAGI. The V gene end was trimmed by 6 bases and the J gene end by 2 bases; junction bases not matched to a gene: 8. The CDR3 is CASSLGQGVNTEAFF. For the CDR3, the DNA is TGTGCCAGCAGCCTTGGACAGGGAGTCAACACTGAAGCTTTCTTT.

This clone was recorded only once. The J gene is TRBJ2-1, the V gene TRBV7-2, with 7 bases aligning to TRBD1. The CDR3 has 15 residues. Germline CDR1 SGHTA, CDR2 FQGNSA. The J segment lost 7 bases and the V segment lost 3 bases, leaving 9 bases of the junction unmatched. Here the CDR3 reads CASSLGTDFRNEQFF. The CDR3 DNA sequence: TGTGCCAGCAGCTTGGGGACAGATTTTAGAAATGAGCAGTTCTTC.

This rearrangement joins TRBV5-6 to TRBJ2-7, with a possible D match to TRBD2 (7 bases). In germline, CDR1 is SGHDT, CDR2 YYEEEE. Deletions cut 4 bases from V and 4 bases from J, with 12 bases between. This CDR3 comprises 13 residues. This chain's CDR3 is CASSRGAGYEQYF. DNA of the CDR3: TGTGCCAGCAGCCGGGGGGCTGGATACGAGCAGTACTTC.

The chain employs TRBV11-2 and TRBJ1-1; D unclear. V dropped 3 bases and J dropped 1 base, with 9 bases sitting between them. Germline-derived CDR1 and CDR2 are SGHAT and FQNNGV. The length of the CDR3 is 14 residues. CDR3 sequence reads: CASSFQRGNTEAFF. The CDR3 coding sequence is TGTGCCAGCAGCTTTCAGCGGGGGAACACTGAAGCTTTCTTT.